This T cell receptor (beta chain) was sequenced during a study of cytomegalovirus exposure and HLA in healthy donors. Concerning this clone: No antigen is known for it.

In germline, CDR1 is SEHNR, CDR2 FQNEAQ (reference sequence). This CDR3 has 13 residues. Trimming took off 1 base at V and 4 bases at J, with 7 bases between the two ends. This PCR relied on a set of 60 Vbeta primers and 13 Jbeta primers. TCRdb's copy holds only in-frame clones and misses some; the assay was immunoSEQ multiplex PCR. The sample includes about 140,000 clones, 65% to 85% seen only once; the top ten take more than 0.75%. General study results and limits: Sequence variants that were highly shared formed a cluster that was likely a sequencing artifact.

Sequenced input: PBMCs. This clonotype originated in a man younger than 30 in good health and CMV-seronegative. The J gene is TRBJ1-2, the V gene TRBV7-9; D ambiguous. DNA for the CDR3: TGTGCCAGCAGCTTAGATTCCGGCTATGGCTACACCTTC. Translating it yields CASSLDSGYGYTF.